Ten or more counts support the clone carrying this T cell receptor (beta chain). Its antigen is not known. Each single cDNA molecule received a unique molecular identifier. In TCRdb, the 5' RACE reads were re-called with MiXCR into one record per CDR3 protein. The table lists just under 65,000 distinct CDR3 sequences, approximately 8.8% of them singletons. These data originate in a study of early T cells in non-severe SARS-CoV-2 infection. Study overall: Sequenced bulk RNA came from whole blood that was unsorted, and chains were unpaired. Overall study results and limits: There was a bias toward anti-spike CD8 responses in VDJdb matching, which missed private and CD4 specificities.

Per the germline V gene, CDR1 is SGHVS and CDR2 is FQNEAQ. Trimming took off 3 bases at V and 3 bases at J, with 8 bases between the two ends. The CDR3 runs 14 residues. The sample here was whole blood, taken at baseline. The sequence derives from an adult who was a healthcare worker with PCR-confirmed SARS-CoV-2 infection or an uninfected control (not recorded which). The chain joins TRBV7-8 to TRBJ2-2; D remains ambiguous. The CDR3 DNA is TGTGCCAGCAGCTTCCAACAGCACACCGGGGAGCTGTTTTTT. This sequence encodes CASSFQQHTGELFF.